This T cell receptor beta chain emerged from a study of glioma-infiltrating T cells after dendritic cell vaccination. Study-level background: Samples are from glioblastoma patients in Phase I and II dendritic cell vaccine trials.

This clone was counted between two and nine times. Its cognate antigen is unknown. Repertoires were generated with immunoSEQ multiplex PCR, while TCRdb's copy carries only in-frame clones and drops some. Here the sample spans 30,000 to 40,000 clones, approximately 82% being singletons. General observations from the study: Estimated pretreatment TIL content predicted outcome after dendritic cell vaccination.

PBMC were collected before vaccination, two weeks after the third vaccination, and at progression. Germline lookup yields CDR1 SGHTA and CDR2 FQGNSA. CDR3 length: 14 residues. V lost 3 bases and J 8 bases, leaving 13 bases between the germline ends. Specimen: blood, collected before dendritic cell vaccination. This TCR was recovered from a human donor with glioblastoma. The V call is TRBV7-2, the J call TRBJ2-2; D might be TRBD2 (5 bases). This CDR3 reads CASSLDWVGGELFF. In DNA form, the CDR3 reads TGTGCCAGCAGCTTGGACTGGGTAGGGGGGGAGCTGTTTTTT. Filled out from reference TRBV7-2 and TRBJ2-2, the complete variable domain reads GAGVSQSPSNKVTEKGKDVELRCDPISGHTALYWYRQSLGQGLEFLIYFQGNSAPDKSGLPSDRFSAERTGGSVSTLTIQRTQQEDSAVYLCASSLDWVGGELFFGEGSRLTVL.